This T cell receptor (beta chain) derives from a study of shared clonotypes between healthy human individuals. Study processing details: ImmunoSEQ junction-only sequences lacked quality scores, so their filtering differed. Some clones are missing from TCRdb's copy, which holds only in-frame ones; the method was immunoSEQ multiplex PCR. The V and J calls and clone size are taken from that table; D and trimming were inferred from the DNA. The repertoire holds fewer than 700,000 clones, around 96% seen once, with over 0.1% in the top ten. The naive CD8 fraction comprised CD45RO-negative cells positively selected for CCR7 and excluded terminally differentiated effector memory CD45RA+ cells. This clone was recorded only once. The ends were cut back, 3 bases at V and 6 bases at J, with 11 bases in the middle. In germline, CDR1 is PRHDT, CDR2 FYEKMQ (reference sequence). The length of the CDR3 is 14 residues.

This clonotype was sampled from a woman aged 30 to 39 in good health. The sequenced sample was naive CD8+ T cells sorted from blood. The genes are TRBV13 and TRBJ2-2; D call uncertain. The CDR3 coding sequence is TGTGCCAGCAGCTTCGGAATTAGGGCCGGGGAGCTGTTTTTT. This gives the protein CASSFGIRAGELFF. The full variable domain, its missing parts supplied by reference TRBV13 and TRBJ2-2, is AAGVIQSPRHLIKEKRETATLKCYPIPRHDTVYWYQQGPGQDPQFLISFYEKMQSDKGSIPDRFSAQQFSDYHSELNMSSLELGDSALYFCASSFGIRAGELFFGEGSRLTVL.